The source of this T cell receptor beta chain is a study of CD4+ T cells in melanoma. The CDR3 sequence is 15 residues long. Trimming removed 5 bases from V and 1 base from J, with 12 bases in between. Germline V gene data show CDR1 as MNHNY and CDR2 as SVGAGI (reference sequence). This clone showed up just once. Assay: immunoSEQ multiplex PCR; the TCRdb copy retains only in-frame clones and omits some. This table holds around 50,000 clones, 75% to 90% found once. This sequence originates from a human donor with melanoma. The sequenced sample consisted of peripheral blood. V is TRBV6-6 and J is TRBJ1-3; TRBD1 is a possible D gene (5 bases). The CDR3 coding sequence is TGTGCCAGCAGTCTCCTCGGGGGATCTGGAAACACCATATATTTT. Its translation: CASSLLGGSGNTIYF.